The next 10 T cell receptor beta chains were all read from a single sample in a study of T cell repertoires in cytomegalovirus infection. TCRdb called the reads again in MiXCR, with one record for every CDR3 protein. The table shows around 69,000 distinct CDR3 sequences, with 20% occurring only once. These receptors are not linked to any known antigen. Sequencing used CD8+ T cells from cultured PBMCs, obtained from culture after CMV antigen stimulation. The origin of the receptors is a human donor in good health (CMV status not recorded). Some clones in this sample may be carry-over from other donors' samples.

On this clonotype: This is likely a read error, given that the CDR3 carries no conserved phenylalanine or tryptophan at its end. The CDR3 sequence is CASSLIPKETQYI. CDR3 in DNA: TGTGCCAGCAGTTTAATACCAAAAGAGACCCAGTACATC. The V and J genes are TRBV28 and TRBJ2-5; the D is unclear. CDR1 and CDR2 from the germline V gene are MDHEN and SYDVKM. This CDR3 region has 13 residues. Trimming removed 2 bases from V and 3 bases from J, with 7 bases in between.

The chain uses TRBV7-9 and TRBJ1-5, with D unresolved. V was shortened by 1 base and J by 5 bases, with 9 bases between the two germline ends. This CDR3 is built from 14 residues. Germline V lookup: CDR1 SEHNR, CDR2 FQNEAQ (reference sequence). The DNA of the CDR3 is TGTGCCAGCAGCTTAGGGGGTGTGGATCAGCCCCAGCATTTT. It encodes CASSLGGVDQPQHF. Full variable domain (outside the CDR3, taken from reference TRBV7-9 and TRBJ1-5): DTGVSQNPRHKITKRGQNVTFRCDPISEHNRLYWYRQTLGQGPEFLTYFQNEAQLEKSRLLSDRFSAERPKGSFSTLEIQRTEQGDSAMYLCASSLGGVDQPQHFGDGTRLSIL.

This clonotype appeared a few times. The rearrangement uses TRBV12-3 or TRBV12-4 and TRBJ2-3, with D possibly TRBD2 on 6 matching bases. This CDR3 contains 16 residues. V lost 3 bases to trimming and J lost 3 bases, with 16 bases between them. The CDR3 bases are TGTGCCAGCAGTTTGGGACTCGCCCCGTCGACAGATACGCAGTATTTT. It yields the protein CASSLGLAPSTDTQYF.

The rearrangement uses TRBV12-3 or TRBV12-4 and TRBJ1-5; D is perhaps TRBD1 (5 bases). The CDR3 covers 12 residues. V dropped 5 bases and J dropped 11 bases, with 13 bases sitting between them. CDR3 residues: CASSTDIRTQHF. CDR3 DNA sequence: TGTGCCAGCAGTACGGACATCCGGACCCAGCATTTT.

The chain joins TRBV7-6 to TRBJ2-7; 10 positions match TRBD1. J lost 6 bases, V lost 5 bases, and 4 bases had no gene match. CDR3 length: 13 residues. Germline V CDR1 and CDR2: SGHVS, FNYEAQ. Here the CDR3 DNA reads TGTGCCAGCAGCCGACAGGGGGCCACCGAGCAGTACTTC. Translated, it gives CASSRQGATEQYF.

This rearrangement joins TRBV7-6 to TRBJ2-1; D not resolved. V lost 2 bases and J lost 6, with 11 bases in between. This CDR3 is 14 amino acids long. Per germline, CDR1 SGHVS and CDR2 FNYEAQ. CDR3 in DNA: TGTGCCAGCAGCTTAAGGGTAGGGCCCAATGAGCAGTTCTTC. The encoded protein is CASSLRVGPNEQFF.

Turning to this clonotype: A clone one base away is much larger, so this may be a read error. This CDR3 is missing its conserved last phenylalanine or tryptophan, likely due to a read error. The V and J genes are TRBV7-2 and TRBJ1-1; D gene ambiguous. Germline loops: CDR1 SGHTA, CDR2 FQGNSA. Deletions cut 0 bases from V and 1 base from J, with 6 bases between. The CDR3 consists of 14 residues. The CDR3 DNA sequence: TGTGCCAGCAGCTTAGCGGCAGCGAACACTGAAGCTTTCTTA. It encodes CASSLAAANTEAFL.

A few counts support this clonotype. V and J are TRBV9 and TRBJ2-1; D gene unclear. Trimming pared 4 bases from V and 4 bases from J, leaving 9 bases between. Per the germline V gene, CDR1 is SGDLS and CDR2 is YYNGEE. The CDR3 sequence is 13 residues long. CDR3 DNA sequence: TGTGCCAGCAGCTCAACGAAGTACAATGAGCAGTTCTTC. Residues: CASSSTKYNEQFF. Using reference TRBV9 and TRBJ2-1 for the parts outside the CDR3, the full variable domain is DSGVTQTPKHLITATGQRVTLRCSPRSGDLSVYWYQQSLDQGLQFLIQYYNGEERAKGNILERFSAQQFPDLHSELNLSSLELGDSALYFCASSSTKYNEQFFGPGTRLTVL.

The chain uses TRBV10-1 and TRBJ2-7; no reliable D call. The CDR3 consists of 14 residues. Germline V CDR1 and CDR2: WNHNN, SYGVQD (reference sequence). The ends were cut back, 3 bases at V and 2 bases at J, with 11 bases in the middle. CDR3 sequence reads: CASSELASPYEQYF. CDR3 nucleotide sequence: TGCGCCAGCAGTGAACTTGCCAGTCCCTACGAGCAGTACTTC.

This clonotype was seen more than once but under ten times. J is TRBJ2-2 and V is TRBV7-6; possibly TRBD1 for D (6 bases). Germline CDR1 reads SGHVS; CDR2 reads FNYEAQ. The CDR3 has 15 residues. V gave up 2 bases and J gave up 4 bases, with 11 bases separating them. DNA for the CDR3: TGTGCCAGCAGCTTAAGGGGGTTTGGCACCGGGGAGCTGTTTTTT. The encoded protein is CASSLRGFGTGELFF.